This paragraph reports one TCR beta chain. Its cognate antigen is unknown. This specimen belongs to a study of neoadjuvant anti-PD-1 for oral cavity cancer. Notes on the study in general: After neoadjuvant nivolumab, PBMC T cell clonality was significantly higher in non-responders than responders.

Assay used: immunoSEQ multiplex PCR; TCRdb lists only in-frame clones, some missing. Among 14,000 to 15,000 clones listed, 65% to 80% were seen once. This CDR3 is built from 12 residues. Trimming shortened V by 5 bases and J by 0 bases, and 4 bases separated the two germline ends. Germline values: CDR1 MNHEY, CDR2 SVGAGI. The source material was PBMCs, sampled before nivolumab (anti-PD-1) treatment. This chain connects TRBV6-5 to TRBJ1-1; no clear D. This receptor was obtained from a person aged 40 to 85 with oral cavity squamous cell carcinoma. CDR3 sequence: CASSTVNTEAFF. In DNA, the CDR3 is TGTGCCAGCAGTACGGTGAACACTGAAGCTTTCTTT.